This T cell receptor (beta chain) was documented in a study of cytomegalovirus exposure and HLA in healthy donors. Whole-study context: Assignment to the Caucasian-associated ancestry cluster applied to approximately 79% of the 350 to 500 genotyped donors.

Study-level results: The majority of CMV-associated TCR beta chains were reported as apparently HLA-restricted in a later analysis. Among the sequence variants, a highly shared cluster was likely an artifact of sequencing.

V was pared by 6 bases and J by 5 bases, with 6 bases of the junction left unmatched. The CDR3 sequence is 14 residues long. Germline-derived CDR1 and CDR2 are SNHLY and FYNNEI. Both 60 Vbeta primers and 13 Jbeta primers went into the PCR. Profiled with immunoSEQ multiplex PCR; TCRdb holds only in-frame clones, not every one. This table holds 150,000 to 200,000 clones, roughly 80% found once. This clone was recorded only once. What it recognizes is unknown. This clonotype was obtained from a man in his fifties in good health and CMV-seropositive. Material: PBMCs. The chain recombines TRBV2 with TRBJ1-5; 8 bases are a match to TRBD1. CDR3 sequence reads: CASRGQARHQPQHF. The CDR3 nucleotides are TGTGCCAGCAGGGGACAGGCCCGTCATCAGCCCCAGCATTTT.